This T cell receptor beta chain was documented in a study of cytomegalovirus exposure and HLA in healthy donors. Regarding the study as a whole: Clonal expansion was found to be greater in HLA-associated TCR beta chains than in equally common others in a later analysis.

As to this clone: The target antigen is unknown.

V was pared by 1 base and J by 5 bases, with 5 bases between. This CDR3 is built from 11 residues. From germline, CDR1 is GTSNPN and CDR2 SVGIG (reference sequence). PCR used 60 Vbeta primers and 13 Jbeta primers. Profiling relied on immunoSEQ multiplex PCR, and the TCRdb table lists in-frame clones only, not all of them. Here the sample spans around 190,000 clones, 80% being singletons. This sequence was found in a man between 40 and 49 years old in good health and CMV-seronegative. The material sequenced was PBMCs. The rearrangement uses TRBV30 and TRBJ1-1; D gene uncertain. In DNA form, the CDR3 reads TGTGCCTGGAGTGCCCTAACTGAAGCTTTCTTT. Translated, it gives CAWSALTEAFF.